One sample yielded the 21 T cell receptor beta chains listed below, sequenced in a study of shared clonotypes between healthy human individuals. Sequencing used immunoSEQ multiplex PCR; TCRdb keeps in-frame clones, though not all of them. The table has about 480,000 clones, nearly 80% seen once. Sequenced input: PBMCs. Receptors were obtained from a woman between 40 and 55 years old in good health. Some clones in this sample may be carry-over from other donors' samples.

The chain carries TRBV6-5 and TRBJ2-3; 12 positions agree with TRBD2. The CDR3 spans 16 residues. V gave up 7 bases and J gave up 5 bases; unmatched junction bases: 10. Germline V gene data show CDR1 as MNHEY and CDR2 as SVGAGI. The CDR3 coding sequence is TGTGCCAGCATTTATCTAGCGGGAGGGCCTGTAGATACGCAGTATTTT. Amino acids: CASIYLAGGPVDTQYF.

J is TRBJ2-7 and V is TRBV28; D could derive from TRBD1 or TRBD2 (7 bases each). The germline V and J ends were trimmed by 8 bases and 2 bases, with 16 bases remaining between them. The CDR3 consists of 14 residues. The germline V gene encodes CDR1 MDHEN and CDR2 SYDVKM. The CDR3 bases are TGTGCCAGCTTTCAGGGGGGGCGACCCTACGAGCAGTACTTC. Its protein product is CASFQGGRPYEQYF.

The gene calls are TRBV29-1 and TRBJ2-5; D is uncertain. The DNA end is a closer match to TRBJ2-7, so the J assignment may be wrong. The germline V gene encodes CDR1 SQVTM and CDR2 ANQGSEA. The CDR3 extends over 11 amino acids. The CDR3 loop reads CSVLGIYEQYF. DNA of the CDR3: TGCAGCGTTTTGGGGATCTACGAGCAGTACTTC.

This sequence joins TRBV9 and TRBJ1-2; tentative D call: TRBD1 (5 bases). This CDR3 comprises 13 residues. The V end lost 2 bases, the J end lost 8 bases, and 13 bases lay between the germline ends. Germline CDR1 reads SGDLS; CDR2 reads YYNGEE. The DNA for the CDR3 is TGTGCCAGCAGCGTCCTGCAGGGACGAGGCTACACCTTC. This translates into CASSVLQGRGYTF.

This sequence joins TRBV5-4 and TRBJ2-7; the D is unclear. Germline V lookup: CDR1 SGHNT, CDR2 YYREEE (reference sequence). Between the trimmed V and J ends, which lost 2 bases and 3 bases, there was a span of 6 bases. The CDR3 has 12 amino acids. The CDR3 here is CASSLDGYEQYF. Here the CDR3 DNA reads TGTGCCAGCAGCTTAGACGGCTACGAGCAGTACTTC.

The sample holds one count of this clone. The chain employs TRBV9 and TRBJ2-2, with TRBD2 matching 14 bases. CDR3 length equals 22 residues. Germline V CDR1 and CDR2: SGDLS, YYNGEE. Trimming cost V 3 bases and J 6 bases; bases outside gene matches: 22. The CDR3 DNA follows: TGTGCCAGCAGCGATCCCGAACCCGGGACTAGCGGGAGTCTGTTGTTACCCGGGGAGCTGTTTTTT. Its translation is CASSDPEPGTSGSLLLPGELFF.

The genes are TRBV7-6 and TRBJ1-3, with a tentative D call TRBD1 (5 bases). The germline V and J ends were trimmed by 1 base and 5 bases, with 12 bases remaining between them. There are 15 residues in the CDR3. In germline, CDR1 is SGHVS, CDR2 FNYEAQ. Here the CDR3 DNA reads TGTGCCAGCAGCTTAGTAGCAGGGATGAGAAACACCATATATTTT. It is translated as CASSLVAGMRNTIYF.

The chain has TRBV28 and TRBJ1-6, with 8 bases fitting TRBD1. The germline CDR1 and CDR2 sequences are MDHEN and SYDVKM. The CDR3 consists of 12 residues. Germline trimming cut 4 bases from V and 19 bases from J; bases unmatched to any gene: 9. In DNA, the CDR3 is TGTGCCAGCAGTTCTTCCGACAGGGGAATTCACTTT. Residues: CASSSSDRGIHF.

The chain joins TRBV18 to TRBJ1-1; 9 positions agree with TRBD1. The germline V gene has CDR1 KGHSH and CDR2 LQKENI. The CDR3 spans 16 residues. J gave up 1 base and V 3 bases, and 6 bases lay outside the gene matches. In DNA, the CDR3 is TGTGCCAGCTCACCTGGGACAGGGAAGGGGAACACTGAAGCTTTCTTT. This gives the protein CASSPGTGKGNTEAFF.

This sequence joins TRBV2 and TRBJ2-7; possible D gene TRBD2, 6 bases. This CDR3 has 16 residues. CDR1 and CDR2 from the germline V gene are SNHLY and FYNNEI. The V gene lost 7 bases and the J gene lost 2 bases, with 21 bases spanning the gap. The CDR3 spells CASIRIQRALPYEQYF. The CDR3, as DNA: TGTGCCAGCATCAGAATTCAGCGGGCTTTGCCCTACGAGCAGTACTTC.

CDR3 sequence: CASTAAYEQYF. CDR3 coding DNA: TGTGCCAGCACGGCAGCCTACGAGCAGTACTTC. The chain couples TRBV6-1 to TRBJ2-7; D call uncertain. Germline CDR1 is MNHNS and CDR2 is SASEGT. There are 11 residues in the CDR3. The V and J ends lost 7 bases and 2 bases respectively, with 6 bases between them.

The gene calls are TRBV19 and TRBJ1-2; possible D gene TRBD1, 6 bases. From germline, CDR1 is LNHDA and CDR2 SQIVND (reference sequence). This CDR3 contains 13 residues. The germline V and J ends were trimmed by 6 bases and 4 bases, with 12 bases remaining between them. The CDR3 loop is CASRPTGTYGYTF. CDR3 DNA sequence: TGTGCCAGTAGACCAACAGGGACCTATGGCTACACCTTC.

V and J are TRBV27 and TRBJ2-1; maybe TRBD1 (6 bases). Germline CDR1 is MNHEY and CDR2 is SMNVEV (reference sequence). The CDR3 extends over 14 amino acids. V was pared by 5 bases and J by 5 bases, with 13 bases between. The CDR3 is CASSHRVDHNEQFF. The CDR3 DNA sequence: TGTGCCAGCAGTCACAGGGTGGATCACAATGAGCAGTTCTTC.

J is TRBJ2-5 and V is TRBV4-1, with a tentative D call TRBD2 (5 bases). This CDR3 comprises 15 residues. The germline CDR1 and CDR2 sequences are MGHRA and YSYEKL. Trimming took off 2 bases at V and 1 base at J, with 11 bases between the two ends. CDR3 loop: CASSQIGNRQETQYF. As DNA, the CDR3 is TGCGCCAGCAGCCAAATCGGGAATCGCCAAGAGACCCAGTACTTC.

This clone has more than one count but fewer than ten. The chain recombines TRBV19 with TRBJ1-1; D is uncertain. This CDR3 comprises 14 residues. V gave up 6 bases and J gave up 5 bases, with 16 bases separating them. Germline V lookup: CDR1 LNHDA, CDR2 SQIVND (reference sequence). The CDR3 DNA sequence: TGTGCCAGTAGACACTACGTGAGAGGAACTGAAGCTTTCTTT. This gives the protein CASRHYVRGTEAFF.

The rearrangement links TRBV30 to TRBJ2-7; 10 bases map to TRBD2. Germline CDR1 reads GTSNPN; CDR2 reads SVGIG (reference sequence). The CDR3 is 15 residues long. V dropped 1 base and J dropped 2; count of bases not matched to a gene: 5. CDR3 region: CAWSGGLADAYEQYF. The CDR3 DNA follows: TGTGCCTGGAGTGGAGGACTAGCGGATGCCTACGAGCAGTACTTC.

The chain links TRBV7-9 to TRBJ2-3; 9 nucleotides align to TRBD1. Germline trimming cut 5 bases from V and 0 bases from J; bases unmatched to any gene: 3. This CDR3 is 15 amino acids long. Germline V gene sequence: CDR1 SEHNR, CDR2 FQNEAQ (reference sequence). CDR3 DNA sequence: TGTGCCAGCAGCCAGGGACAGGGTAGCACAGATACGCAGTATTTT. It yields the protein CASSQGQGSTDTQYF. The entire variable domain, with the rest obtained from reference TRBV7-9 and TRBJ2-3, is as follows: DTGVSQNPRHKITKRGQNVTFRCDPISEHNRLYWYRQTLGQGPEFLTYFQNEAQLEKSRLLSDRFSAERPKGSFSTLEIQRTEQGDSAMYLCASSQGQGSTDTQYFGPGTRLTVL.

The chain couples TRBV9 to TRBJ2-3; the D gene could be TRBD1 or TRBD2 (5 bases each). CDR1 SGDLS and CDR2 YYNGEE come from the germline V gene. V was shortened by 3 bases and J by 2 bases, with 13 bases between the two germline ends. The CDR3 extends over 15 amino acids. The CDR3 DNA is TGTGCCAGCAGCGCCCGGGACCAATACACAGATACGCAGTATTTT. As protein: CASSARDQYTDTQYF.

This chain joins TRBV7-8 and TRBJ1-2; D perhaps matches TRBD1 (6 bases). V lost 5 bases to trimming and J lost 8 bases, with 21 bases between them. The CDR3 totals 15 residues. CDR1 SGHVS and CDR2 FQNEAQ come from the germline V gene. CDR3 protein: CASSPHLAGAVGYTF. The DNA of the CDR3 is TGTGCCAGCAGCCCTCACCTTGCGGGGGCGGTAGGCTACACCTTC.

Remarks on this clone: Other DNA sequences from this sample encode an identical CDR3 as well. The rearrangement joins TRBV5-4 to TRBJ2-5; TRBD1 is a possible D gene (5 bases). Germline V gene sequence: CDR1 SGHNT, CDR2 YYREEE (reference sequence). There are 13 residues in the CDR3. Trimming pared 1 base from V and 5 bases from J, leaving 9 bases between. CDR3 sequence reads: CASSLRRGETQYF. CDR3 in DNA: TGTGCCAGCAGCTTGCGAAGGGGTGAGACCCAGTACTTC.

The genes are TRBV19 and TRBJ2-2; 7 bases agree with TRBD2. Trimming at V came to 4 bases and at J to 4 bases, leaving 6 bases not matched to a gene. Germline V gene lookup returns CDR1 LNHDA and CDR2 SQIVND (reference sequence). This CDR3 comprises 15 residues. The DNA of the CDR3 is TGTGCCAGTAGTAACAGAGCGGGAAGCACCGGGGAGCTGTTTTTT. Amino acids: CASSNRAGSTGELFF.